The present T cell receptor beta chain was sequenced within a study of T cell responses to AZD1222 COVID-19 vaccine. Sequenced by immunoSEQ multiplex PCR; TCRdb stores in-frame clones only, minus some. There are about 120,000 clones in the sample; about 88% occur only once, and 2% to 2.5% lies in the top ten. General study points: The donors showed a predominance of white British ancestry and of females, with possible underestimation of clonal diversity. In all cases, repertoires were sampled only after the peak T cell response. Regions 160-218 and 743-854 held dominance among vaccine-associated CD4 TCRs, which spanned spike.

The germline gives CDR1 GTSNPN, CDR2 SVGIG (reference sequence). The CDR3 runs 15 residues. Trimming left V 7 bases short and J 1 base short, with 19 bases between. A note on this clone: Its target is not known.

The origin of this receptor is an adult in good health. J is TRBJ1-2 and V is TRBV30; no clear D. This sample comprised peripheral blood, obtained on day 0 of AZD1222 vaccination. CDR3: CASSLSERSNYGYTF. In DNA, the CDR3 is TGTGCCTCATCATTATCGGAAAGGAGTAACTATGGCTACACCTTC.